A selection of T cell receptor beta chains follows, all from one sample in a study of shared clonotypes between healthy human individuals. Produced via immunoSEQ multiplex PCR; TCRdb's table is partial and in-frame only. The sample has approximately 1,000,000 clones, approximately 80% seen once; the top ten hold approximately 0.95%. Sequencing input: memory CD4+ T cells from PBMCs. Receptors originate from a man between 18 and 35 years old in good health. Some clones in this sample may be carry-over from other donors' samples. Each CDR3 is given with its conserved first and last residue. The order of the fields is clone size, J gene, D gene, V gene, CDR3 protein, CDR3 DNA. A D gene is named only where the DNA matches it firmly. Size tells how often a clone was seen (once, few, many) or the class of an expanded clone, and some rows leave it out.

>.|TRBJ1-1|.|TRBV6-5
CASSYQLGGTEAFF
TGTGCCAGCAGTTATCAGCTAGGAGGCACTGAAGCTTTCTTT
>.|TRBJ1-5|TRBD1|TRBV27
CASSKLGQGSNQPQHF
TGTGCCAGCAGTAAGTTGGGACAGGGGAGCAATCAGCCCCAGCATTTT
>.|TRBJ2-1|.|TRBV5-1
CASRPRLVNNEQFF
TGCGCCAGCAGACCGAGACTAGTTAACAATGAGCAGTTCTTC
>.|TRBJ1-4|.|TRBV5-4
CASSLGFNEKLFF
TGTGCCAGCAGTTTGGGGTTCAATGAAAAACTGTTTTTT
>.|TRBJ2-1|TRBD1|TRBV5-1
CASTRGTGTYNEQFF
TGCGCCAGCACGAGGGGGACAGGGACATACAATGAGCAGTTCTTC
>.|TRBJ1-2|.|TRBV27
CASDPKSRGRNYGYTF
TGTGCCTCCGACCCGAAGAGCAGGGGCCGTAACTATGGCTACACCTTC
>.|TRBJ2-1|TRBD2|TRBV5-1
CASSRPGGLAGMDSYNEQFF
TGCGCCAGCAGCCGCCCGGGGGGACTAGCGGGAATGGACTCCTACAATGAGCAGTTCTTC
>.|TRBJ1-1|.|TRBV7-3
CASSRDVNTEAFF
TGTGCCAGCAGCCGGGACGTGAACACTGAAGCTTTCTTT
>few|TRBJ2-7|.|TRBV7-6
CASSLYLPHEQYF
TGTGCCAGCAGCTTATACCTACCCCACGAGCAGTACTTC
>.|TRBJ2-1|TRBD2|TRBV7-3
CASSLSQGLAGVAEQFF
TGTGCCAGCAGCTTAAGCCAGGGGCTAGCGGGAGTAGCTGAGCAGTTCTTC
>.|TRBJ2-1|.|TRBV5-1
CASSPYRLRENEQFF
TGCGCCAGCAGCCCGTACAGGCTTCGGGAGAATGAGCAGTTCTTC
>.|TRBJ2-5|.|TRBV5-1
CASSIGSGGETQYF
TGCGCCAGCAGCATTGGTTCAGGCGGAGAGACCCAGTACTTC
>.|TRBJ2-7|.|TRBV6-1
CASSASATYEQYF
TGTGCCAGCAGTGCAAGCGCCACCTACGAGCAGTACTTC
>once|TRBJ1-2|.|TRBV30
CAWSVSREGGYTF
TGTGCCTGGAGTGTGTCCCGGGAGGGAGGCTACACCTTC
>.|TRBJ1-1|.|TRBV5-4
CASSPNPGNSNTEAFF
TGTGCCAGCAGCCCAAATCCAGGTAACAGCAACACTGAAGCTTTCTTT
>.|TRBJ2-5|TRBD1|TRBV28
CASSPEGQGEETQYF
TGTGCCAGCAGTCCCGAGGGACAGGGGGAAGAGACCCAGTACTTC
>.|TRBJ1-1|.|TRBV18
CASSLDIVSQGAFF
TGTGCCAGCTCACTCGATATTGTTTCGCAGGGAGCTTTCTTT
>once|TRBJ2-7|TRBD2|TRBV6-6
CASSPGGSGRSYEQYF
TGTGCCAGCAGTCCCGGAGGTAGCGGGAGGTCCTACGAGCAGTACTTC
>.|TRBJ2-4|.|TRBV2
CASSRGPNIQYF
TGTGCCAGCAGCCGGGGGCCAAACATTCAGTACTTC
>.|TRBJ2-7|TRBD2|TRBV6-5
CASSYRRGDAHEQYF
TGTGCCAGCAGTTACCGCCGGGGGGACGCCCACGAGCAGTACTTC
>.|TRBJ2-7|.|TRBV28
CASSLGGQPPLSYEQYF
TGTGCCAGCAGTTTGGGTGGACAGCCACCTCTCTCCTACGAGCAGTACTTC
>.|TRBJ2-5|TRBD2|TRBV5-1
CASSLGGRNDQYF
TGCGCCAGCAGCCTGGGAGGGAGGAATGACCAGTACTTC
>.|TRBJ2-3|.|TRBV5-4
CASSPAEGPDTQYF
TGTGCCAGCAGCCCGGCGGAGGGACCGGATACGCAGTATTTT
>.|TRBJ2-3|.|TRBV4-2
CASSQRSSDTQYF
TGTGCCAGCAGCCAACGGTCTTCAGATACGCAGTATTTT
>.|TRBJ2-7|TRBD2|TRBV6-1
CASSAGLAGRDEQYF
TGTGCCAGCAGTGCGGGACTAGCGGGGAGGGACGAGCAGTACTTC
>.|TRBJ1-1|.|TRBV5-4
CASKAWAGNPEAFF
TGTGCCAGCAAAGCTTGGGCAGGGAACCCTGAAGCTTTCTTT
>many|TRBJ2-1|TRBD2|TRBV7-2
CASSYNSGRADEQFF
TGTGCCAGCAGCTACAATAGCGGGAGGGCTGATGAGCAGTTCTTC
>.|TRBJ2-7|TRBD1|TRBV28
CASIRTGGYEQYF
TGTGCCAGCATCCGGACAGGGGGCTACGAGCAGTACTTC
>.|TRBJ2-3|.|TRBV27
CASSGGQKTGTDTQYF
TGTGCCAGCAGTGGGGGTCAGAAAACGGGCACAGATACGCAGTATTTT
>.|TRBJ1-5|.|TRBV28
CASSDTGLGPQHF
TGTGCCAGCAGTGACACGGGTTTGGGTCCCCAGCATTTT
>.|TRBJ1-5|TRBD1|TRBV27
CASSSGQGNQPQHF
TGTGCCAGCAGTTCGGGACAGGGCAATCAGCCCCAGCATTTT
>.|TRBJ2-2|.|TRBV11-2
CASRGPGNTGELFF
TGTGCCAGCAGGGGACCAGGGAACACCGGGGAGCTGTTTTTT
>.|TRBJ2-7|.|TRBV11-2
CASSSTGYYEQYF
TGTGCCAGCAGCTCTACAGGGTACTACGAGCAGTACTTC
>.|TRBJ1-2|.|TRBV27
CASRQGFYGYTF
TGTGCCAGCAGGCAGGGGTTCTATGGCTACACCTTC
>.|TRBJ1-2|TRBD1|TRBV7-9
CASTPTGPNYGYTF
TGTGCCAGCACTCCGACAGGGCCTAACTATGGCTACACCTTC
>.|TRBJ1-5|.|TRBV9
CASSKQGHQPQHF
TGTGCCAGCAGCAAGCAGGGTCACCAGCCCCAGCATTTT
>many|TRBJ2-7|.|TRBV2
CASRMTAYEQYF
TGTGCCAGCAGGATGACAGCCTACGAGCAGTACTTC
>once|TRBJ2-7|TRBD2|TRBV6-5
CASSYGTSGSYEQYF
TGTGCCAGCAGTTACGGGACTAGCGGGAGTTACGAGCAGTACTTC
>once|TRBJ2-2|TRBD2|TRBV7-2
CASTYRGGTGELFF
TGTGCCAGCACCTATCGGGGGGGGACCGGGGAGCTGTTTTTT
>.|TRBJ2-3|TRBD2|TRBV7-2
CASSLAGGPPDTQYF
TGTGCCAGCAGCTTAGCGGGAGGGCCCCCAGATACGCAGTATTTT
>.|TRBJ2-5|.|TRBV7-3
CASSFGQQETQYF
TGTGCCAGCAGCTTTGGGCAGCAAGAGACCCAGTACTTC
>many|TRBJ1-4|.|TRBV25-1
CASSWGAGSNEKLFF
TGTGCCAGCAGTTGGGGGGCAGGGTCCAATGAAAAACTGTTTTTT
>.|TRBJ2-1|TRBD2|TRBV28
CASSFPGTSGYNEQFF
TGTGCCAGCAGCTTTCCCGGGACTAGCGGCTACAATGAGCAGTTCTTC
>.|TRBJ1-2|.|TRBV18
CASSPPSRTANYGYTF
TGTGCCAGCTCACCACCCTCGCGGACCGCTAACTATGGCTACACCTTC
>.|TRBJ2-7|TRBD1|TRBV18
CASSARTGFEQYF
TGTGCCAGCTCAGCCCGGACAGGGTTCGAGCAGTACTTC
>few|TRBJ2-2|.|TRBV27
CASSSPGTQNTGELFF
TGTGCCAGCAGCTCTCCCGGGACACAGAACACCGGGGAGCTGTTTTTT
>.|TRBJ2-7|.|TRBV29-1
CSVWDTASDEQYF
TGCAGCGTTTGGGACACCGCTTCAGACGAGCAGTACTTC
>.|TRBJ2-5|TRBD2|TRBV5-4
CASSLLAGNQETQYF
TGTGCCAGCAGCTTGTTAGCGGGGAACCAAGAGACCCAGTACTTC
>.|TRBJ2-2|TRBD2|TRBV18
CASSVSPSGEGLWTGELFF
TGTGCCAGCTCAGTCAGCCCGTCGGGGGAGGGCCTCTGGACCGGGGAGCTGTTTTTT
>.|TRBJ2-3|.|TRBV4-2
CASSQDSGGTDTQYF
TGTGCCAGCAGCCAAGATAGCGGAGGCACAGATACGCAGTATTTT
>.|TRBJ2-1|TRBD2|TRBV5-3
CARSLFGLAGGDEQFF
TGTGCCAGAAGCCTCTTCGGACTAGCGGGAGGGGATGAGCAGTTCTTC
>.|TRBJ2-7|.|TRBV18
CASSPREGASYEQYF
TGTGCCAGCTCACCACGGGAGGGGGCCTCCTACGAGCAGTACTTC
>.|TRBJ1-5|.|TRBV18
CASSPPGAGQPQHF
TGTGCCAGCTCACCACCCGGGGCGGGTCAGCCCCAGCATTTT
>.|TRBJ2-1|.|TRBV29-1
CSASRAGGNEQFF
TGCAGCGCCTCGCGGGCTGGCGGAAATGAGCAGTTCTTC
>few|TRBJ2-1|.|TRBV2
CASSYYREVNEQFF
TGTGCCAGCAGCTACTACAGGGAAGTCAATGAGCAGTTCTTC
>.|TRBJ2-5|.|TRBV18
CASSPGGGETQYF
TGTGCCAGCTCACCAGGAGGGGGGGAGACCCAGTACTTC
>.|TRBJ1-3|.|TRBV28
CASTSPGRAGNTIYF
TGTGCCAGCACCTCCCCCGGGAGGGCTGGAAACACCATATATTTT